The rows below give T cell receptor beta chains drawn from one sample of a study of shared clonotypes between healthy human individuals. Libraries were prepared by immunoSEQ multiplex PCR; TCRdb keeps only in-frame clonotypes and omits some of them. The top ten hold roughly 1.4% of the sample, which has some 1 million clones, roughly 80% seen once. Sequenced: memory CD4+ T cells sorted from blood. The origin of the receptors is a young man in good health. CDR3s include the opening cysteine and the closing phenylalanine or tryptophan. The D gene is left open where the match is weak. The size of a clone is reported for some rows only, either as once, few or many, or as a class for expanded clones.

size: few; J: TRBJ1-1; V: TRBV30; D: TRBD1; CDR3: CAWSATDRVVEAFF; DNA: TGTGCCTGGAGCGCTACGGACAGGGTTGTTGAAGCTTTCTTT
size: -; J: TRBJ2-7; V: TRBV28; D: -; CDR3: CASSLYVGYEQYF; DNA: TGTGCCAGCAGTTTATACGTCGGTTACGAGCAGTACTTC
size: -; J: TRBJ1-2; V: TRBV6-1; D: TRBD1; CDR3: CASGEQGFYGYTF; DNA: TGTGCCAGCGGGGAACAGGGGTTCTATGGCTACACCTTC
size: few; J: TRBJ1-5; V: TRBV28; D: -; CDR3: CASSFGSGNQPQHF; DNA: TGTGCCAGCAGTTTCGGGAGCGGCAATCAGCCCCAGCATTTT
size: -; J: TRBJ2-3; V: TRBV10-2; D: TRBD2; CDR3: CASGRVDTQYF; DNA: TGCGCAAGCGGGAGGGTGGATACGCAGTATTTT
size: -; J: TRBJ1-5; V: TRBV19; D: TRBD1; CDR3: CASSAGQGSNQPQHF; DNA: TGTGCCAGTAGTGCCGGACAGGGTAGCAATCAGCCCCAGCATTTT
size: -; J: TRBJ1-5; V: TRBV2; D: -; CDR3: CASAPLGNQPQHF; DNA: TGTGCCAGCGCCCCACTAGGTAATCAGCCCCAGCATTTT
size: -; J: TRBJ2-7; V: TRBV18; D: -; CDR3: CASSPSGPTYEQYF; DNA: TGTGCCAGCTCACCCTCGGGTCCAACCTACGAGCAGTACTTC
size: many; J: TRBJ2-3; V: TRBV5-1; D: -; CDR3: CASSFRSSALDTQYF; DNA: TGCGCCAGCAGCTTTAGGTCTAGCGCGCTAGATACGCAGTATTTT
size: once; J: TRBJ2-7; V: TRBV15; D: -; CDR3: CATSRDYTQVGSYEQYF; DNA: TGTGCCACCAGCAGAGATTACACCCAGGTCGGCTCCTACGAGCAGTACTTC
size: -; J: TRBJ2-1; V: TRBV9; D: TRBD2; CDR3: CASSVEPSGNYNEQFF; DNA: TGTGCCAGCAGCGTAGAGCCTAGCGGGAACTACAATGAGCAGTTCTTC
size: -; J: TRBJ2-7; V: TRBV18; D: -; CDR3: CASSPRGDEQYF; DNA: TGTGCCAGCTCACCAAGGGGGGACGAGCAGTACTTC
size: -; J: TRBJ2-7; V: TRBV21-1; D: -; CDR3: CASSKSKDARGSYEQYF; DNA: TGTGCCAGCAGCAAATCCAAAGATGCCAGGGGCTCCTACGAGCAGTACTTC
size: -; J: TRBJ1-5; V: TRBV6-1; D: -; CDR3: CASSGTGSNQPQHF; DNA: TGTGCCAGCAGTGGAACAGGGAGCAATCAGCCCCAGCATTTT
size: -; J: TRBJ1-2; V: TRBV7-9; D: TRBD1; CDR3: CASSLRGQGGIYGYTF; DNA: TGTGCCAGCAGCTTACGGGGCCAGGGGGGTATCTATGGCTACACCTTC
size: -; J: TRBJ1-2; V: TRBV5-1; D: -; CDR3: CASSPAPHAELYGYTF; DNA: TGCGCCAGCAGCCCCGCACCCCATGCAGAGCTCTATGGCTACACCTTC
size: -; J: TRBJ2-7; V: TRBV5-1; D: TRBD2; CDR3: CASSLLASGKISYEQYF; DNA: TGCGCCAGCAGCTTGTTGGCTAGCGGGAAGATCTCCTACGAGCAGTACTTC
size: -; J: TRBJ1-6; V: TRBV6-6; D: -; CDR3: CASSYSNPSNSPLHF; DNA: TGTGCCAGCAGTTATTCAAATCCTTCTAATTCACCCCTCCACTTT
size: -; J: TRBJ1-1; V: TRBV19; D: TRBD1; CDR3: CASSETWTGGNAFF; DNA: TGTGCCAGTAGTGAGACTTGGACAGGGGGAAATGCTTTCTTT
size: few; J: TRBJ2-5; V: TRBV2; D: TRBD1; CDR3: CASTWDRGTQYF; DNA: TGTGCCAGCACTTGGGACAGAGGGACCCAGTACTTC
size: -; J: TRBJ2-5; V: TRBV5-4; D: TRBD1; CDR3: CASSYRSQGQETQYF; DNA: TGTGCCAGCAGCTACAGGTCACAGGGGCAAGAGACCCAGTACTTC
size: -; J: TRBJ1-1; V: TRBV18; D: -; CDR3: CASSLNHLNTEAFF; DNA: TGTGCCAGCTCACTTAACCATCTGAACACTGAAGCTTTCTTT
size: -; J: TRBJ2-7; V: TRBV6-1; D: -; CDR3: CASSGRGYEQYF; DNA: TGTGCCAGCAGTGGCCGCGGGTACGAGCAGTACTTC
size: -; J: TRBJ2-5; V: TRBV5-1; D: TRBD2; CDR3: CASSPGLAGETQYF; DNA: TGCGCCAGCAGCCCGGGACTAGCGGGAGAGACCCAGTACTTC
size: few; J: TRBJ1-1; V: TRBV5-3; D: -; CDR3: CARSRLEDTEAFF; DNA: TGTGCCAGAAGCCGATTGGAGGACACTGAAGCTTTCTTT
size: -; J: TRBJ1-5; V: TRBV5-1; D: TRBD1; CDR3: CASSPNTGGGQPQHF; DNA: TGCGCCAGCAGCCCAAACACAGGGGGAGGCCAGCCCCAGCATTTT
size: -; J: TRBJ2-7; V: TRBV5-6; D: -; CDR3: CASSSSGEVGEQYF; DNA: TGTGCCAGCAGCTCCTCAGGGGAAGTAGGCGAGCAGTACTTC
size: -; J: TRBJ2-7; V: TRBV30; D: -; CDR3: CAWSVQAGDNEQYF; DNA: TGTGCCTGGAGTGTACAGGCAGGGGACAACGAGCAGTACTTC
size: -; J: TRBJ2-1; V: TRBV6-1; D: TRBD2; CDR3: CASRTSSGGWDEQFF; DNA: TGTGCCAGCAGGACCTCTAGCGGGGGATGGGATGAGCAGTTCTTC
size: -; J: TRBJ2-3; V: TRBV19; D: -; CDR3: CASSILQGSADTQYF; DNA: TGTGCCAGTAGTATTCTTCAGGGGTCAGCAGATACGCAGTATTTT
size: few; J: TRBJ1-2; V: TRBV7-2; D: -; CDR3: CASSRVGYGYTF; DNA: TGTGCCAGCAGCCGGGTAGGATATGGCTACACCTTC
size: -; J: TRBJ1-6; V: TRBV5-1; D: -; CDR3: CASSLEAERTSPLHF; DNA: TGCGCCAGCAGCTTGGAGGCAGAGAGGACTTCACCCCTCCACTTT
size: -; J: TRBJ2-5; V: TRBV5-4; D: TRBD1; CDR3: CASSLAGGQKETQYF; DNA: TGTGCCAGCAGCTTGGCAGGGGGCCAGAAGGAGACCCAGTACTTC
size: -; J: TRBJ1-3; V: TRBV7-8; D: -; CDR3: CASSLAPGPGNTIYF; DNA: TGTGCCAGCAGCTTAGCGCCCGGGCCCGGAAACACCATATATTTT
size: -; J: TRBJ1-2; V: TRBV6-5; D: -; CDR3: CASSYYKQGRDGYTF; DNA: TGTGCCAGCAGTTACTACAAACAGGGTAGAGATGGCTACACCTTC
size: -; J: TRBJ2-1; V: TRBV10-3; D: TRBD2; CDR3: CAISGTSNDEQFF; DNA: TGTGCCATCAGTGGGACTAGCAACGATGAGCAGTTCTTC
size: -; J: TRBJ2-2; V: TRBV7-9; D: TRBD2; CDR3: CASSLERLAGTGELFF; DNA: TGTGCCAGCAGCTTAGAGAGACTAGCCGGAACCGGGGAGCTGTTTTTT
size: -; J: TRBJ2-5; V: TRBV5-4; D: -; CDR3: CASSRTQETQYF; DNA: TGTGCCAGCAGCCGTACCCAGGAGACCCAGTACTTC
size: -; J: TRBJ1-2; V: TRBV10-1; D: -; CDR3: CASSTTEGSAGYTF; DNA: TGCGCCAGCAGTACCACAGAAGGTAGCGCTGGCTACACCTTC
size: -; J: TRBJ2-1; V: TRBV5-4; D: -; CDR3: CASSLRQLSSEQFF; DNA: TGTGCCAGCAGCCTTCGCCAGCTATCCTCTGAGCAGTTCTTC
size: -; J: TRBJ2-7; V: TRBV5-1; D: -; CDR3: CASSNGRGIYEQYF; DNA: TGCGCCAGCAGCAACGGCAGAGGGATATACGAGCAGTACTTC